This TCR beta chain was identified during a study of PD-1 blockade in classical Hodgkin lymphoma. Time point denoted: newly diagnosed, previously untreated cHL patient sample. Serving as comparison were PBMCs from newly diagnosed, untreated classical Hodgkin lymphoma, which were sequenced alongside the relapsed/refractory trial patients. Some clones are missing from TCRdb's copy, which holds only in-frame ones; the method was immunoSEQ multiplex PCR. The repertoire includes about 30,000 clones, 90% to 95% of them detected once, and over 2% sits in the top ten. Comment on this clone: Its antigen is unidentified.

General study results and limits: Newly diagnosed patients had baseline TCR diversity that was reportedly lower than that of healthy donors. The drivers behind the repertoire differences, possibly disease activity or prior therapy, remain undefined.

V shed 1 base and J shed 0 bases, with 7 bases lying between them. The CDR3 totals 15 residues. The germline V gene has CDR1 SNHLY and CDR2 FYNNEI. The chain combines TRBV2 with TRBJ1-5, with D unclear. The receptor was derived from a human donor with classical Hodgkin lymphoma. Sequenced sample: peripheral blood mononuclear cells (PBMCs). The CDR3 reads CASSEEGSSNQPQHF. The DNA of the CDR3 is TGTGCCAGCAGTGAAGAGGGTAGTAGCAATCAGCCCCAGCATTTT. The whole variable domain, filled in from reference TRBV2 and TRBJ1-5, reads EPEVTQTPSHQVTQMGQEVILRCVPISNHLYFYWYRQILGQKVEFLVSFYNNEISEKSEIFDDQFSVERPDGSNFTLKIRSTKLEDSAMYFCASSEEGSSNQPQHFGDGTRLSIL.